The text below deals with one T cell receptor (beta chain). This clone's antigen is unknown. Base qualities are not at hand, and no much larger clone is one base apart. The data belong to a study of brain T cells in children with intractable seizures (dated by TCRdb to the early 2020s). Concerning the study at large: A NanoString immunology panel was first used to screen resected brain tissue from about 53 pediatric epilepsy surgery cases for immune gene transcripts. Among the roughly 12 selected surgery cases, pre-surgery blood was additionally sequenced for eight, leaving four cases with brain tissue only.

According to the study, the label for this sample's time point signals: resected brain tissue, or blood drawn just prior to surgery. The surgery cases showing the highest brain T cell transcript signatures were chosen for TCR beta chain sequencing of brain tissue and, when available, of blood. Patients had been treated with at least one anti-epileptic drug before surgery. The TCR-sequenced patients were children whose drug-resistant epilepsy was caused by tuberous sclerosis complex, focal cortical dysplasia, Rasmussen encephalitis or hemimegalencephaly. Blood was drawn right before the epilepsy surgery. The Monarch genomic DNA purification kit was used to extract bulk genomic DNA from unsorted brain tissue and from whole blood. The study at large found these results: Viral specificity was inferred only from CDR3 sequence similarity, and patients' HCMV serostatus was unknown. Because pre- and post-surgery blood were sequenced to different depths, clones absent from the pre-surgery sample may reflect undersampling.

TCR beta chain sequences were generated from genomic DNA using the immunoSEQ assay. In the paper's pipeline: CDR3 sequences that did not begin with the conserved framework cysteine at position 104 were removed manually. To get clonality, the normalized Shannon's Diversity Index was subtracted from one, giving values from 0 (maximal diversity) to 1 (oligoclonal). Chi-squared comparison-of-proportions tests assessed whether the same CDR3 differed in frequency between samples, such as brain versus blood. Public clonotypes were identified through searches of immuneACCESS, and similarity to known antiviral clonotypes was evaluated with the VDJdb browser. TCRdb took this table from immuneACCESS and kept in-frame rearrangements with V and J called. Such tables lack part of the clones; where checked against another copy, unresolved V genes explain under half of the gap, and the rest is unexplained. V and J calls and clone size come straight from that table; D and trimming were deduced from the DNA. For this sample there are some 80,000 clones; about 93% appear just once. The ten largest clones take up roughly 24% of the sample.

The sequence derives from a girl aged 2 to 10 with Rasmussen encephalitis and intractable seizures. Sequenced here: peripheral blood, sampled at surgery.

The CDR3 reads as follows: CASSLSRQDGYTF. At the DNA level, the sequence is TGTGCCAGCAGTCTCTCGCGACAGGATGGCTACACCTTC. The chain links TRBV27 with TRBJ1-2; the D gene is perhaps TRBD1, from 6 matching bases. Trimming costs V 5 bases and J 6 bases, and their ends lie 13 bases apart. The germline V gene (reference sequence) gives CDR1 as MNHEY and CDR2 as SMNVEV. The CDR3 numbers 13 residues from cysteine through phenylalanine. Only the CDR3 DNA stays, 39 bases, in frame from base 1.